A selection of T cell receptor beta chains follows, all from one sample in a study of beta chain features in type 1 diabetes. Sequencing used immunoSEQ multiplex PCR; TCRdb keeps in-frame clones, though not all of them. The sample shows approximately 140,000 clones, about 7.1% of them seen only once. Sequencing input: central memory CD4+ T cells from blood. These receptors were obtained from a woman in her 30s in good health. The conserved cysteine and the conserved F or W are not part of the CDR3 here. A D gene is named only where the DNA matches it firmly.

d_gene	v_gene	j_gene	CDR3aa
TRBD1	TRBV6-1	TRBJ2-7	ASRQTGQGGEQY
-	TRBV29-1	TRBJ2-3	SVKGAVLRTDTQY
-	TRBV10-3	TRBJ2-1	ASSAENEQF
-	TRBV19	TRBJ1-5	ASSETGSGADQPQH
-	TRBV27	TRBJ2-6	ASSGARGSSGANVLT
TRBD2	TRBV18	TRBJ2-7	ASSDRDYGEQY
TRBD1	TRBV2	TRBJ1-4	ASSGERQGNEKLF
TRBD1	TRBV7-9	TRBJ1-1	ASSVIQGLNTEAF
TRBD2	TRBV7-2	TRBJ2-7	ASSPNSGVQY
-	TRBV7-2	TRBJ2-1	ASSLSLRQEQF
TRBD1	TRBV9	TRBJ1-1	ASSAQRTGYTEAF
-	TRBV7-2	TRBJ1-1	ASSLTQVIMNTEAF